This T cell receptor (beta chain) was identified during a study of cytomegalovirus exposure and HLA in healthy donors. Study overall: Ancestry clustering placed around 81% of roughly 410 genotyped donors in the Caucasian-associated cluster. Study-level points and caveats: Association of a missense DCLRE1C variant with TCR beta V- and J-gene trimming was reported in a later analysis. Presence/absence analyses supposed approximately even sequencing depth among donors.

The PCR was carried out with 60 Vbeta primers and 13 Jbeta primers. TCRdb's copy holds only in-frame clones and misses some; the assay was immunoSEQ multiplex PCR. There are roughly 70,000 clones in the sample; 74% occur only once, and approximately 10% lies in the top ten. Concerning this clone: The antigen is undetermined.

Per the germline V gene, CDR1 is KGHSH and CDR2 is LQKENI. This CDR3 region has 14 residues. The V segment lost 3 bases and the J segment 10 bases; nucleotides outside the gene matches: 9. This chain joins TRBV18 and TRBJ2-1; 7 positions agree with TRBD1. The clonotype was recovered from a human donor in good health. The sequencing sample was made of PBMCs. CDR3 sequence reads: CASSPFPPGQEQFF. Written as DNA, the CDR3 is TGTGCCAGCTCACCCTTCCCACCGGGACAGGAGCAGTTCTTC.